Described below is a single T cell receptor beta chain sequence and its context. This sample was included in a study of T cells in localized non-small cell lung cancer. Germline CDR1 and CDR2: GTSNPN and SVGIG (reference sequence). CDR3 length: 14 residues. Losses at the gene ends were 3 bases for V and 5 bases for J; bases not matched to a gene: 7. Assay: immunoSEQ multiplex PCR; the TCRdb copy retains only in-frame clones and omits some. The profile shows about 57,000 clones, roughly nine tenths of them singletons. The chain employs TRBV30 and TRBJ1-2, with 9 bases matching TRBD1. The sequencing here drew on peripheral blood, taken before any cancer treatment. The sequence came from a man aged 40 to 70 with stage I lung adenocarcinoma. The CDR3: CAWSGGQGWYGYTF. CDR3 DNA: TGTGCCTGGAGCGGCGGACAGGGGTGGTATGGCTACACCTTC.